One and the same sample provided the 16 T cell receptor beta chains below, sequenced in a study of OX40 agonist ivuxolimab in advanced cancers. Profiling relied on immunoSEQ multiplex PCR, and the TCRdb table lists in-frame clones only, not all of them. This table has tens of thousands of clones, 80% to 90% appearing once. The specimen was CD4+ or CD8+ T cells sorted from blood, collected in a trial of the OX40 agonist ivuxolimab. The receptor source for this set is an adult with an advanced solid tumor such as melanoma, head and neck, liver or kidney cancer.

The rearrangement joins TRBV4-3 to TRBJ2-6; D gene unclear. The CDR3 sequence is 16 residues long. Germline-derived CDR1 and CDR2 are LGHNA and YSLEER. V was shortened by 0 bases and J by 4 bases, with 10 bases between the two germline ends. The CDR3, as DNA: TGCGCCAGCAGCCAAGAAATAGGATCGGGGGCCAACGTCCTGACTTTC. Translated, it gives CASSQEIGSGANVLTF.

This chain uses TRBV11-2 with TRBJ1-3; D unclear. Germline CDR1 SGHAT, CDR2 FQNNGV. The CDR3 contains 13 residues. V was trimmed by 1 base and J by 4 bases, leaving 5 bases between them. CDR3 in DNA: TGTGCCAGCAGCTTAGCTGGGGGAAACACCATATATTTT. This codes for CASSLAGGNTIYF.

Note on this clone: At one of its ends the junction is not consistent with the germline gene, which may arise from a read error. CDR3 residues: CASSTTGGNNQPQHF. DNA for the CDR3: TGCGCCAGCAGCACGACAGGGGGCAACAATCAGCCTCAGCATTTT. The V call is TRBV5-1, the J call TRBJ1-5; 10 bases map to TRBD1. The CDR3 has 15 residues. The germline V gene has CDR1 SGHRS and CDR2 YFSETQ.

CDR3 coding DNA: TGTGCCAGCAGCTCAAGACAGGGGGCGGGAAATGAGCAGTTCTTC. It yields the protein CASSSRQGAGNEQFF. The chain employs TRBV5-6 and TRBJ2-1, with 10 positions matching TRBD1. CDR1 and CDR2 (germline): SGHDT, YYEEEE. This CDR3 is built from 15 residues. Trimming cost V 3 bases and J 7 bases; bases outside gene matches: 7.

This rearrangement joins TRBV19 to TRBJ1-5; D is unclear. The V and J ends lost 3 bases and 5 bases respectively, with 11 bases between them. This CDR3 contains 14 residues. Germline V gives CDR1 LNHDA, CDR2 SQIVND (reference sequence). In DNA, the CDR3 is TGTGCCAGTAGTATGGCTTTCCGGGATCAGCCCCAGCATTTT. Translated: CASSMAFRDQPQHF.

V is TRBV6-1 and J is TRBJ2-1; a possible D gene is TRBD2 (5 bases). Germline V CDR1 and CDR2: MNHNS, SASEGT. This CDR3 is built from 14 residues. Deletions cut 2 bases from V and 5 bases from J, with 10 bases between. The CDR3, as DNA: TGTGCCAGCAGTGAACGAGGGCTACACAATGAGCAGTTCTTC. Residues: CASSERGLHNEQFF.

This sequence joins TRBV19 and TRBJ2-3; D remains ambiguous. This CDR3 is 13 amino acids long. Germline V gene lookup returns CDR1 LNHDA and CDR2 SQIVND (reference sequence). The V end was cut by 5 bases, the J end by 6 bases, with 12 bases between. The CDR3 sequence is CASSALAGDTQYF. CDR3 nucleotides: TGTGCCAGTAGTGCCTTAGCTGGGGATACGCAGTATTTT.

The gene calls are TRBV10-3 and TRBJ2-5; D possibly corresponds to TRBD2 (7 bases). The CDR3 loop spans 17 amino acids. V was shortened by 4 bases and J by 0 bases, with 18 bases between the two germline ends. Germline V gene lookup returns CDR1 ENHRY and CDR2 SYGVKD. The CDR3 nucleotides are TGTGCCATCAGTGGAGGGGGAGGGGGGACTTACCAAGAGACCCAGTACTTC. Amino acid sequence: CAISGGGGGTYQETQYF.

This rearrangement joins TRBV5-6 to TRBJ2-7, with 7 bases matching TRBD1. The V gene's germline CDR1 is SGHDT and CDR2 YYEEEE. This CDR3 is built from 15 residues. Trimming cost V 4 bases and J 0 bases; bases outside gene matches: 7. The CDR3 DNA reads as TGTGCCAGCAGCATTCGGACAGGTCCCTCCTACGAGCAGTACTTC. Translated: CASSIRTGPSYEQYF.

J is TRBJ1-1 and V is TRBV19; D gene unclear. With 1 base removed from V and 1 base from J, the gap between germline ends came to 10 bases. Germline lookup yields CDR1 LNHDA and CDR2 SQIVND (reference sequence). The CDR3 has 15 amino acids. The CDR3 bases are TGTGCCAGTAGTATAGGGGCAAGGCGGAACACTGAAGCTTTCTTT. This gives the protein CASSIGARRNTEAFF.

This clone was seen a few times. The CDR3 bases are TGTGCCAGCAGCTTCAATATGAACACTGAAGCTTTCTTT. This codes for CASSFNMNTEAFF. The rearrangement uses TRBV5-5 and TRBJ1-1; D call uncertain. The CDR3 runs to 13 residues. The V gene's germline CDR1 is SGHKS and CDR2 YYEKEE (reference sequence). V dropped 2 bases and J dropped 0 bases, with 5 bases sitting between them.

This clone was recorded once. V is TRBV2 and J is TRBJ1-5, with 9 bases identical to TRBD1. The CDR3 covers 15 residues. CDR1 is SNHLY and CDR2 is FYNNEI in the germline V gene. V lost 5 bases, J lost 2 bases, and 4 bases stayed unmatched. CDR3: CASSRDRAGNQPQHF. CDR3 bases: TGTGCCAGCAGTAGGGACAGGGCGGGCAATCAGCCCCAGCATTTT.

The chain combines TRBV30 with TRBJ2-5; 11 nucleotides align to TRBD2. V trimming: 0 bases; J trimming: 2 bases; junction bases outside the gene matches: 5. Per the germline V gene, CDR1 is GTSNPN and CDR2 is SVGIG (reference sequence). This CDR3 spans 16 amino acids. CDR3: CAWSVRLAGKQETQYF. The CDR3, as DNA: TGTGCCTGGAGTGTCAGACTAGCGGGGAAACAAGAGACCCAGTACTTC.

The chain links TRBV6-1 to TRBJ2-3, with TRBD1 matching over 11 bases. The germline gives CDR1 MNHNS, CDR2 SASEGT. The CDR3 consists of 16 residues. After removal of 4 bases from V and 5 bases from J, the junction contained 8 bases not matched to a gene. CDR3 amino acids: CASSASGTGGIDTQYF. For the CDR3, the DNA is TGTGCCAGCAGTGCGTCGGGGACAGGGGGGATAGATACGCAGTATTTT.

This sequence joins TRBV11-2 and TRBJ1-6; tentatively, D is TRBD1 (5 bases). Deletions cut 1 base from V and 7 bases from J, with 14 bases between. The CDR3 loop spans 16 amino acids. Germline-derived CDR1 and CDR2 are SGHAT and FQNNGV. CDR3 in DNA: TGTGCCAGCAGCTTAGGGTACGGGACCGCAAATTCACCCCTCCACTTT. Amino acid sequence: CASSLGYGTANSPLHF.

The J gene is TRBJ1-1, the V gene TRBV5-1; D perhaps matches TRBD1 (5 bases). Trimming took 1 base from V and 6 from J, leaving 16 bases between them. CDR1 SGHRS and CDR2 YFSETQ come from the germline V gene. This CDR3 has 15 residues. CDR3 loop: CASSLSGEGRAEAFF. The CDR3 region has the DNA TGCGCCAGCAGCTTGTCGGGGGAGGGTAGGGCTGAAGCTTTCTTT.